The 9 T cell receptor beta chains reported below all come from one sample, sequenced in a study of early T cells in non-severe SARS-CoV-2 infection (dated by TCRdb to 2020 to 2023). Libraries were made using 5' RACE. Sequenced using a NextSeq 500. TCRdb redid the processing of the public reads, applying fastp at Q25 and MiXCR, and retained in-frame beta chains. Identical CDR3 protein sequences are pooled into one entry, listed with their most common genes and DNA. Within this sample are around 77,000 distinct CDR3 sequences, with over 4% of them counted one time only. The ten largest clonotypes hold roughly 6.6% of the sample. Material: whole blood, obtained at baseline. Receptor source: an adult who was a healthcare worker with PCR-confirmed SARS-CoV-2 infection or an uninfected control (not recorded which).

The V gene is TRBV5-1, the J gene TRBJ2-3, with TRBD2 matching over 9 bases. Per the germline V gene, CDR1 is SGHRS and CDR2 is YFSETQ. There are 19 residues in the CDR3. The trim removed 2 bases at V and 3 bases at J, leaving 16 bases unmatched. CDR3 DNA: TGCGCCAGCAGCTTACGACTAGCGGAACTCTATGGGGGGACAGATACGCAGTATTTT. As protein: CASSLRLAELYGGTDTQYF. Combining the CDR3 with reference TRBV5-1 and TRBJ2-3 gives the whole variable domain KAGVTQTPRYLIKTRGQQVTLSCSPISGHRSVSWYQQTPGQGLQFLFEYFSETQRNKGNFPGRFSGRQFSNSRSEMNVSTLELGDSALYLCASSLRLAELYGGTDTQYFGPGTRLTVL.

The table lists this clonotype with many counts. The genes are TRBV7-6 and TRBJ2-7; possibly TRBD1 for D (6 bases). CDR1 is SGHVS, CDR2 FNYEAQ, per germline. The CDR3 extends over 15 amino acids. Trimming removed 1 base at V and 6 bases at J, with 16 bases between. The CDR3 coding sequence is TGTGCCAGCAGCTTAGGAGGGCGGACAGCCTCCGAGCAGTACTTC. It yields the protein CASSLGGRTASEQYF.

The rearrangement links TRBV11-2 to TRBJ2-3, with no clear D. Germline V gene data show CDR1 as SGHAT and CDR2 as FQNNGV. The V gene lost 4 bases and the J gene lost 4 bases, with 21 bases spanning the gap. CDR3 length: 17 residues. The CDR3 nucleotides are TGTGCCAGCAGCTCACTCACGACTGTTACCCGGGCAGATACGCAGTATTTT. Translation gives CASSSLTTVTRADTQYF.

This clonotype was recorded many times. V gene TRBV12-3 or TRBV12-4 combines with J gene TRBJ1-1, with D unclear. The CDR3 runs to 13 residues. V lost 8 bases and J 1 base, leaving 11 bases between the germline ends. CDR3 coding DNA: TGTGCCAGCTCCTTTACCGGGAACACTGAAGCTTTCTTT. It yields the protein CASSFTGNTEAFF.

The chain uses TRBV5-4 and TRBJ2-1; D possibly corresponds to TRBD2 (6 bases). V was shortened by 2 bases and J by 6 bases, with 12 bases between the two germline ends. The germline CDR1 and CDR2 sequences are SGHNT and YYREEE (reference sequence). There are 14 residues in the CDR3. The CDR3 DNA reads TGTGCCAGCAGCTTCCTGGGGGGTAGCAATGAGCAGTTCTTC. As protein: CASSFLGGSNEQFF.

This clonotype was detected many times. The rearrangement links TRBV28 to TRBJ2-7; no reliable D call. The V gene lost 3 bases and the J gene lost 2 bases, with 11 bases spanning the gap. This CDR3 has 14 amino acids. Germline V gene sequence: CDR1 MDHEN, CDR2 SYDVKM. The CDR3 sequence: CASSLKGWAYEQYF. In DNA form, the CDR3 reads TGTGCCAGCAGTTTGAAGGGATGGGCCTACGAGCAGTACTTC.

This clonotype was seen only a few times. The V and J genes are TRBV28 and TRBJ2-7; maybe TRBD1 (6 bases). This CDR3 is 13 amino acids long. With 5 bases removed from V and 3 bases from J, the gap between germline ends came to 11 bases. Germline CDR1 is MDHEN and CDR2 is SYDVKM. The CDR3 here is CASSVTGRYEQYF. In DNA, the CDR3 is TGTGCCAGCAGTGTAACAGGGCGCTACGAGCAGTACTTC. Looking up the rest from reference TRBV28 and TRBJ2-7 gives the full variable domain: DVKVTQSSRYLVKRTGEKVFLECVQDMDHENMFWYRQDPGLGLRLIYFSYDVKMKEKGDIPEGYSVSREKKERFSLILESASTNQTSMYLCASSVTGRYEQYFGPGTRLTVT.

In its sample, this clonotype was seen many times. This chain links TRBV6-1 with TRBJ1-5; a possible D gene is TRBD1 (6 bases). Trimming shortened V by 3 bases and J by 7 bases, and 16 bases separated the two germline ends. This CDR3 is 15 amino acids long. The V gene's germline CDR1 is MNHNS and CDR2 SASEGT. The CDR3 here is CASSEVQGFGQPQHF. The CDR3 DNA is TGTGCCAGCAGTGAGGTACAGGGTTTCGGGCAGCCCCAGCATTTT.

J is TRBJ2-3 and V is TRBV12-3 or TRBV12-4; possible D gene TRBD2, 5 bases. V was shortened by 6 bases and J by 2 bases, with 15 bases between the two germline ends. The CDR3 is 15 residues long. In DNA, the CDR3 is TGTGCCAGCAGCCAGCGGTACGGGAACACAGATACGCAGTATTTT. Its translation: CASSQRYGNTDTQYF.